This T cell receptor (beta chain) was recorded in a study of tumor and adjacent non-tumor tissue in lung cancer. The overall study: Stage I to III disease affected some 11 men and 4 or 5 women aged about 31 to 76. On average, productive TCRbeta reads reached about 4.17 million per sample.

CDR1 and CDR2 (germline): MNHEY, SVGEGT. This CDR3 is 13 amino acids long. No cell sorting was done before RNA was extracted from the tissue. This non-tumor lung sample came from over 3 cm beyond the tumor edge. Study outcomes and limitations: Compared with tumor, normal lung showed significantly lower TCR diversity. Tumor repertoires had a smaller top 100 clone share than normal lung.

TCRbeta libraries were built with three rounds of nested PCR, modified from ARM-PCR. TCRdb re-derived calls from the multiplex PCR reads in MiXCR, one entry per CDR3 protein. The profile shows roughly 90,000 distinct CDR3 sequences, more than 65% of them singletons. Comments on this clonotype: Its antigen is as yet unknown. A read error may produce the germline difference seen at one junction end.

The chain combines TRBV6-2 or TRBV6-3 with TRBJ1-1, with D possibly being TRBD1 (5 bases). Sequenced: distant non-tumor lung tissue. The clonotype originates from a woman aged 45 to 65 with non-small cell lung cancer. The CDR3 here is CASCYWGNIEAFF. The CDR3 nucleotides read TGTGCCAGCTGTTACTGGGGGAACATTGAAGCTTTCTTT.